Listed below are T cell receptor beta chains from one sample, sequenced in a study of tumor-infiltrating lymphocytes in primary liver carcinoma. TCRdb reprocessed the multiplex PCR reads with MiXCR, giving one entry per CDR3 protein. This sample has around 170,000 distinct CDR3 sequences, with less than 65% found just once. Specimen: peripheral blood. These receptors were collected from a man aged 40-49 years with primary liver carcinoma and hepatitis B virus infection. The CDR3 runs from the conserved cysteine through the conserved F or W. D genes are given only for firm matches. Clone size appears in some rows only: once, few, many, or a class for an expanded clone.

abundance	len	d_gene	j_gene	v_gene	CDR3aa	CDR3nt
-	16	TRBD1	TRBJ2-3	TRBV28	CASSLPLQGAEDTQYF	TGTGCCAGCAGTTTGCCGCTTCAGGGGGCGGAAGATACGCAGTATTTT
-	15	-	TRBJ2-3	TRBV6-6	CASSIGGSSTDTQYF	TGTGCCAGCAGCATAGGCGGATCTAGCACAGATACGCAGTATTTT
few	16	TRBD1	TRBJ1-5	TRBV6-5	CASSTSFGTGGQPQHF	TGTGCCAGCAGTACCTCCTTCGGGACAGGGGGACAGCCCCAGCATTTT
-	14	-	TRBJ2-1	TRBV25-1	CASSGGERNNEQFF	TGTGCCAGCAGTGGGGGGGAGAGAAACAATGAGCAGTTCTTC
-	14	-	TRBJ1-6	TRBV6-5	CASTLGRGSSPLHF	TGTGCCAGCACCCTGGGACGGGGTTCATCACCCCTCCACTTT
-	15	-	TRBJ2-1	TRBV12-3/TRBV12-4	CASTPLMRSWGEQFF	TGTGCCAGCACCCCCCTGATGAGGTCCTGGGGTGAGCAGTTCTTC
-	15	-	TRBJ1-2	TRBV4-2	CASSQSAGTLYGYTF	TGTGCCAGCAGCCAATCGGCCGGGACCCTCTATGGCTACACCTTC
-	17	TRBD2	TRBJ2-1	TRBV6-5	CASSYSRLAGPYNEQFF	TGTGCCAGCAGTTACTCGAGACTAGCGGGACCCTACAATGAGCAGTTCTTC
few	13	-	TRBJ1-2	TRBV18	CASSSGWGYGYTF	TGTGCCAGCTCATCCGGGTGGGGCTATGGCTACACCTTC
-	14	-	TRBJ1-2	TRBV11-2	CASSLVQASYGYTF	TGTGCCAGCAGCTTAGTACAGGCTTCCTATGGCTACACCTTC
-	18	-	TRBJ2-1	TRBV4-2	CASSQGQAGPDSYNEQFF	TGTGCCAGCAGCCAAGGACAAGCGGGCCCTGATTCCTACAATGAGCAGTTCTTC
-	14	-	TRBJ2-2	TRBV9	CASSVAKGGVELFF	TGTGCCAGCAGCGTAGCTAAAGGAGGCGTGGAGCTGTTTTTT
-	14	-	TRBJ2-1	TRBV20-1	CSARDPLEDNEQFF	TGCAGTGCAAGAGACCCTCTAGAGGACAATGAGCAGTTCTTC
-	14	-	TRBJ1-3	TRBV6-5	CASRPSDSGNAIYF	TGTGCCAGCAGACCGAGCGATTCTGGAAACGCCATATATTTT
-	14	TRBD1	TRBJ2-3	TRBV6-5	CASCSGQGADTQYF	TGTGCCAGCTGTTCGGGACAGGGGGCGGATACGCAGTATTTT
once	15	-	TRBJ2-2	TRBV5-1	CASSLANREAGELFF	TGCGCCAGCAGCTTGGCCAACAGGGAGGCCGGGGAGCTGTTTTTT
many	12	-	TRBJ2-3	TRBV11-2	CASSWGTDTQYF	TGTGCCAGCAGCTGGGGCACAGATACGCAGTATTTT
many	13	-	TRBJ2-4	TRBV12-3/TRBV12-4	CASSPSENGIQYF	TGTGCCAGCAGTCCATCTGAGAACGGCATTCAGTACTTC
-	13	-	TRBJ2-7	TRBV28	CASSLDGGYEQYF	TGTGCCAGCAGTTTAGACGGCGGCTACGAGCAGTACTTC
-	12	TRBD1	TRBJ2-7	TRBV29-1	CSVLTGAHEQYF	TGCAGCGTGCTGACAGGGGCCCACGAGCAGTACTTC
-	14	-	TRBJ2-7	TRBV7-9	CASSRGTGNYEQYF	TGTGCCAGCAGCCGAGGGACTGGAAACTACGAGCAGTACTTC
-	18	-	TRBJ2-1	TRBV29-1	CSVGNSEGIRGSYNEQFF	TGCAGCGTTGGTAATAGCGAGGGAATCAGGGGCTCCTACAATGAGCAGTTCTTC
-	13	-	TRBJ1-1	TRBV29-1	CSVDAATNTGALF	TGCAGCGTTGACGCAGCCACGAACACTGGAGCTCTCTTT
-	13	-	TRBJ2-2	TRBV11-2	CASSPLDTGELFF	TGTGCCAGCAGCCCCTTGGACACCGGGGAGCTGTTTTTT
few	15	-	TRBJ2-5	TRBV7-9	CASSLGDSAGETQYF	TGTGCCAGCAGCTTAGGGGACTCCGCGGGAGAGACCCAGTACTTC
once	12	-	TRBJ2-1	TRBV7-9	CATGLNEIEQFF	TGTGCCACTGGACTAAATGAGATCGAGCAGTTCTTC
many	15	-	TRBJ2-5	TRBV4-1	CASSQGQALGETQYF	TGCGCCAGCAGCCAAGGACAGGCGCTCGGAGAGACCCAGTACTTC
-	17	-	TRBJ2-4	TRBV14	CASSHGDGYLAKNIQYF	TGTGCCAGCAGCCACGGGGACGGTTACCTAGCCAAAAACATTCAGTACTTC
once	15	-	TRBJ1-5	TRBV6-6	CASSRQPGGNQPQHF	TGTGCCAGCAGTCGACAGCCTGGGGGCAATCAGCCCCAGCATTTT
-	14	-	TRBJ2-3	TRBV5-8	CTSSPRTGTDTQYF	TGTACCAGCAGCCCTCGGACAGGCACAGATACGCAGTATTTT
few	16	TRBD1	TRBJ1-3	TRBV7-9	CASSLVRDSSGNTIYF	TGTGCCAGCAGCTTAGTTCGGGACAGCTCTGGAAACACCATATATTTT
-	13	-	TRBJ2-5	TRBV7-9	CASSPGGPETQYF	TGTGCCAGCAGCCCAGGGGGGCCAGAGACCCAGTACTTC
-	13	TRBD2	TRBJ2-1	TRBV5-6	CASSFGLAGDWFF	TGTGCCAGCAGCTTCGGTCTAGCGGGAGATTGGTTCTTC
once	14	-	TRBJ2-7	TRBV10-2	CASRLGPSLYEQYF	TGCGCCAGCAGGCTGGGACCGAGTCTCTACGAGCAGTACTTC
-	13	TRBD1	TRBJ2-7	TRBV5-4	CASSPSTGGEQYF	TGTGCCAGCAGCCCTTCAACAGGGGGGGAGCAGTACTTC
-	14	-	TRBJ2-7	TRBV11-2	CASSLTNRACEQNF	TGTGCCAGCAGCTTAACCAACAGAGCCTGCGAGCAGAACTTC
-	17	TRBD2	TRBJ2-3	TRBV24-1	CATSELGTSGTGDTQYF	TGTGCCACCAGTGAGCTGGGGACTAGCGGGACGGGAGATACGCAGTATTTT
many	14	-	TRBJ1-1	TRBV5-4	CASSGGDGNTEAFF	TGTGCCAGCAGCGGAGGGGACGGGAACACTGAAGCTTTCTTT
-	12	-	TRBJ2-7	TRBV11-2	CARSLVGNEKYF	TGTGCCAGAAGCTTAGTGGGGAACGAGAAGTACTTC
-	14	-	TRBJ2-7	TRBV11-2	CVSSITDGAYKQYF	TGTGTCAGTAGCATAACCGACGGAGCCTACAAGCAGTACTTC
-	13	-	TRBJ1-2	TRBV28	CASSPDTASGYTF	TGTGCCAGCAGCCCCGACACGGCCTCTGGCTACACCTTC
few	13	-	TRBJ1-1	TRBV10-3	CAIRELRNTEAFF	TGTGCCATCAGAGAACTTAGGAACACTGAAGCTTTCTTT
-	13	-	TRBJ2-7	TRBV30	CAWSGPRGYEQYF	TGTGCCTGGAGTGGGCCGAGGGGGTACGAGCAGTACTTC
-	18	TRBD2	TRBJ2-5	TRBV20-1	CSASPGLAVEGDQETQYF	TGCAGTGCTTCCCCGGGACTAGCGGTAGAAGGGGACCAAGAGACCCAGTACTTC
few	12	-	TRBJ1-2	TRBV6-2/TRBV6-3	CASSSVDKVYTF	TGTGCCAGCAGTTCCGTCGACAAGGTCTACACCTTC
-	12	-	TRBJ2-3	TRBV10-2	CASSPMGDTHYF	TGCGCCAGCAGCCCGATGGGGGATACGCATTATTTT
many	15	TRBD2	TRBJ2-1	TRBV11-3	CASSSGTSGHNEQFF	TGTGCCAGCAGCTCCGGGACTAGCGGCCACAATGAGCAGTTCTTC
once	14	TRBD2	TRBJ2-1	TRBV11-1	CASSRLAGEVEQLF	TGTGCCAGCAGCCGATTAGCGGGAGAGGTTGAGCAACTCTTC
-	14	-	TRBJ1-1	TRBV6-2/TRBV6-3	CASSSGLMNTKAFF	TGTGCCAGCAGTTCGGGACTCATGAACACTAAAGCTTTCTTT
-	17	-	TRBJ2-2	TRBV11-2	CASSRAGTPRNTGELYF	TGCGCCAGCAGCCGGGCCGGGACTCCTAGGAACACCGGGGAGCTGTATTTT
few	13	-	TRBJ2-1	TRBV29-1	CSVQGPLHNEQFF	TGCAGCGTTCAAGGGCCTCTCCACAATGAGCAGTTCTTC
-	14	TRBD1	TRBJ1-2	TRBV6-5	CASSARDSNYGYTF	TGTGCCAGCAGTGCTCGGGACAGTAACTATGGCTACACCTTC
-	17	TRBD2	TRBJ2-1	TRBV4-2	CASSQDLSASGKNEQFF	TGTGCCAGCAGCCAAGACCTTTCGGCTAGCGGGAAGAATGAGCAGTTCTTC
many	16	-	TRBJ2-2	TRBV11-1	CASSLAPVWDTGELFF	TGTGCCAGCAGCTTAGCGCCAGTATGGGACACCGGGGAGCTGTTTTTT
-	14	-	TRBJ2-1	TRBV4-1	CASRPTSAYNEQFF	TGCGCCAGCAGGCCGACTTCTGCCTACAATGAACAGTTCTTC
-	14	TRBD2	TRBJ2-7	TRBV12-3/TRBV12-4	CASSRTSGRAEQYF	TGTGCCAGCAGTCGGACTAGCGGGAGGGCCGAGCAGTACTTC
few	17	TRBD1	TRBJ1-2	TRBV10-2	CASSVTGTGRRSGGYTF	TGCGCCAGCAGTGTTACCGGGACAGGGAGGAGATCTGGTGGCTACACCTTC
-	15	-	TRBJ2-5	TRBV11-2	CASSYTPLVAEIQYF	TGTGCCAGCAGCTATACTCCTTTGGTGGCAGAGATCCAGTACTTC